This T cell receptor (beta chain) originates from a study of blood T cell repertoires in COVID-19. Study at large: Acute and convalescent COVID-19 specimens originated in the United States, Italy and Spain. PBMCs, B-cell-depleted T cells, or T cells were the source of the cDNA or gDNA that made up the material.

Those enrolled, adults aged roughly 18 to 89 years, came from around 25 US areas. Per the original methods: Quantification of nucleated cells was approximated via reference gene primer amplification. The assay was immunoSEQ multiplex PCR, and TCRdb's table has in-frame clones only and misses some. Clone size and the V and J calls come from that table; the DNA yielded D and trimming. The sample shows under 500,000 clones, about 85% of them seen only once. The V gene lost 0 bases and the J gene lost 7 bases, with 13 bases spanning the gap. Looked up from germline, CDR1 is SGHNT and CDR2 is YYREEE (reference sequence). CDR3 length: 14 amino acids.

The rearrangement joins TRBV5-4 to TRBJ2-5, with D maybe TRBD2 (5 bases). Sequenced: PBMCs or T cells enriched from blood (not recorded which). This receptor was obtained from a woman aged 18-29 years with acute COVID-19. CDR3 bases: TGTGCCAGCAGCTTGGACAGAGCCGGAGGGACCCAGTACTTC. It translates to CASSLDRAGGTQYF.